The source of this T cell receptor beta chain is a study of blood T cell repertoires in COVID-19. Study in general: Acute and convalescent COVID-19 specimens originated in the United States, Italy and Spain. T cells, B-cell-depleted T cells, or PBMCs supplied cDNA or gDNA.

Trimming removed 2 bases from V and 5 bases from J, with 8 bases in between. The CDR3 runs 13 residues. Per germline, CDR1 SGHKS and CDR2 YYEKEE (reference sequence). Original data processing: For nucleated cells, counts were estimated from reference gene primer amplification. Using immunoSEQ multiplex PCR, the repertoire was profiled, and TCRdb retains in-frame clones only, with some absent. V and J calls plus clone size are reproduced from that table; the DNA served to infer D and trimming. The sample has a few hundred thousand clones, 84% seen once; the top ten hold 10% to 13%. This chain links TRBV5-5 with TRBJ1-5, with TRBD1 as a possible D gene (5 bases). The sequence was collected from an elderly woman with COVID-19, enrolled during active disease. Sequencing used peripheral blood. Here the CDR3 reads CASSLDSDQPQHF. The CDR3 coding sequence is TGTGCCAGCAGCTTAGACAGCGATCAGCCCCAGCATTTT.